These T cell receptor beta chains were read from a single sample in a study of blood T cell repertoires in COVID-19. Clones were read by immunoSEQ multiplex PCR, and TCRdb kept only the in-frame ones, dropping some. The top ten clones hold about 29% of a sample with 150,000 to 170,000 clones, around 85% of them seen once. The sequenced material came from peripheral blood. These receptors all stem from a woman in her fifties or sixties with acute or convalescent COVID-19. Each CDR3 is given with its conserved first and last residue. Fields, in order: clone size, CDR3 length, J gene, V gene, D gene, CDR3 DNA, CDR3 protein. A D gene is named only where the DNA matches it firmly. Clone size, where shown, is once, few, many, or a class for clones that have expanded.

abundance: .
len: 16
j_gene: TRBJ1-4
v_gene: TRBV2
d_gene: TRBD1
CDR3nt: TGTGCCAGCATTCCGGGACAGGGGTGGGCTAATGAAAAACTGTTTTTT
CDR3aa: CASIPGQGWANEKLFF

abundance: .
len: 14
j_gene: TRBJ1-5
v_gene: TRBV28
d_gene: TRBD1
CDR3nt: TGTGCCAGCAGGGGGGGACAGGGTAGTCAGCCCCAGCATTTT
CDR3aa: CASRGGQGSQPQHF

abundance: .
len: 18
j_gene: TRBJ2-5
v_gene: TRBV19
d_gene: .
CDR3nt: TGTGCCAGTAGTCGGACATACCGTGCAGGCGGAAAGGACGAGACCCAGTACTTC
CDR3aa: CASSRTYRAGGKDETQYF

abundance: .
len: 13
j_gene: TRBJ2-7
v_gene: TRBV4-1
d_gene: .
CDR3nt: TGCGCCAGCAGCCAAGGGACAAGATACGAGCAGTACTTC
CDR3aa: CASSQGTRYEQYF

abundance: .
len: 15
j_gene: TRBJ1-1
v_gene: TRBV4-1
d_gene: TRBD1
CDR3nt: TGCGCCAGCAGCCAAACTCGACAGGGGGGCACTGAAGCTTTCTTT
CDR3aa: CASSQTRQGGTEAFF

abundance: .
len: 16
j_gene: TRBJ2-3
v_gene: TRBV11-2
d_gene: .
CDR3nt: TGTGCCAGCAAACCTCAAGGGGGATCATGGGCAGATACGCAGTATTTT
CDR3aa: CASKPQGGSWADTQYF

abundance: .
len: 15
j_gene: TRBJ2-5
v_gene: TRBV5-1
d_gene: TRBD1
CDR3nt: TGCGCCAGCAGCATCCGGACAGGGGTTCAAGAGACCCAGTACTTC
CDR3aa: CASSIRTGVQETQYF

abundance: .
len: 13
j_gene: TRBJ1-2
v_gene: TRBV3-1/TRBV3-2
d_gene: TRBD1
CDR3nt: TGTGCCAGCAGCCCGACAGGGCCATATGGCTACACCTTC
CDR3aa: CASSPTGPYGYTF

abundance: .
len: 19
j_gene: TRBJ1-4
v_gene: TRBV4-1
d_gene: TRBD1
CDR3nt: TGCGCCAGCAGCCAAGAAATAGGGCGACAGGGGGCATTTGTAGAAAAACTGTTTTTT
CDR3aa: CASSQEIGRQGAFVEKLFF

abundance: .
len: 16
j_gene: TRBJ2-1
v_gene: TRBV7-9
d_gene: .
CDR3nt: TGTGCCAGCAGCCCGACATTAGCGTATCCCTACAATGAGCAGTTCTTC
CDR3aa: CASSPTLAYPYNEQFF

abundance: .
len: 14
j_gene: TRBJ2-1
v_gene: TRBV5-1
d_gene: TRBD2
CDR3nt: TGCGCCAGCAGATTAATAGCGGGGCACAATGAGCAGTTCTTC
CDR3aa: CASRLIAGHNEQFF

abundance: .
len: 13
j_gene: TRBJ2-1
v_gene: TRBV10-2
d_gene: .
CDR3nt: TGCGCCAGCAGTGATACAGCCTACAATGAGCAGTTCTTC
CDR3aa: CASSDTAYNEQFF

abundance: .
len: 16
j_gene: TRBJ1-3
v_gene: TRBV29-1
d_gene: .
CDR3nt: TGCAGCGTTCTCGTAAGTCTCTCGAGCTCTGGAAACACCATATATTTT
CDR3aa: CSVLVSLSSSGNTIYF

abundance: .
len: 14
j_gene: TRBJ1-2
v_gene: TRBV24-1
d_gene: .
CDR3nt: TGTGCCACCAGTGATTGGACAGTGAACTATGGCTACACCTTC
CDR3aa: CATSDWTVNYGYTF

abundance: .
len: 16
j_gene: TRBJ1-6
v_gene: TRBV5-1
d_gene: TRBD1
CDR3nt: TGCGCCAGCAGCTTGGTAGGGACAGGGGACAATTCACCCCTCCACTTT
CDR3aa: CASSLVGTGDNSPLHF

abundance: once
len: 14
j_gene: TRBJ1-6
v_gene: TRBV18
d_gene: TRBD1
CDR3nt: TGTGCCAGCTCACTACAGGGGAATAATTCACCCCTCCACTTT
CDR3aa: CASSLQGNNSPLHF

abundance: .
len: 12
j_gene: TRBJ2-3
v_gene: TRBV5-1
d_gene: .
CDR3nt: TGCGCCAGCAGCTTGAGTGGCGATACGCAGTATTTT
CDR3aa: CASSLSGDTQYF

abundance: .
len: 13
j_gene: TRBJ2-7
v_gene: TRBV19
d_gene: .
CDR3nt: TGTGCCAGTAGTATAGAACTTTTCTACGAGCAGTACTTC
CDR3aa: CASSIELFYEQYF

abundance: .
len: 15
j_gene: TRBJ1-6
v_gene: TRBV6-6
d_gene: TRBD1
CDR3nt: TGTGCCAGCAGTTCCTCCGGGACAGATAATTCACCCCTCCACTTT
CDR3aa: CASSSSGTDNSPLHF

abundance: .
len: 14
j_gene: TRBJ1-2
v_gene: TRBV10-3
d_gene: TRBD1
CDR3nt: TGCGCCAACACATCAGGGGGTACCAACTATGGCTACACCTTC
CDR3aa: CANTSGGTNYGYTF

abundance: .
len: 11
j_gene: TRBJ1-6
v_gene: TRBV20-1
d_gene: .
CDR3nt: TGCAGTGCCAGAGGGGGGAGGGCCACCCGCTTT
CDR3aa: CSARGGRATRF

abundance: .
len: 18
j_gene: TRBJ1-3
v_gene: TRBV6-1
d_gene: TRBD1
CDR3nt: TGTGCCAGCAGTGCCCGGGACAGGGTCTATTTTTCTGGAAACACCATATATTTT
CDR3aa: CASSARDRVYFSGNTIYF

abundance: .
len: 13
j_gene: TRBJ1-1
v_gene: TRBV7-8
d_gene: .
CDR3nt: TGTGCCAGCAGGGGGGGGTTGGACACTGAAGCTTTCTTT
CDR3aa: CASRGGLDTEAFF

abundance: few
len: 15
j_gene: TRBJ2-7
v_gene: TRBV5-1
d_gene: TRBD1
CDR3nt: TGCGCCAGCAGCCCCGGGACAGGGGGTAGCGACGAGCAGTACTTC
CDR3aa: CASSPGTGGSDEQYF

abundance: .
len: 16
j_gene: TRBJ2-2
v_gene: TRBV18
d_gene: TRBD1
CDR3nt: TGTGCCAGCTCACCAACAGGGGCCAAGGACACCGGGGAGCTGTTTTTT
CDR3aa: CASSPTGAKDTGELFF

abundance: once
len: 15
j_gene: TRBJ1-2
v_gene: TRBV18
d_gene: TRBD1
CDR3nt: TGTGCCAGCTCACCACAAGACAGGGTGGACTATGGCTACACCTTC
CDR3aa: CASSPQDRVDYGYTF

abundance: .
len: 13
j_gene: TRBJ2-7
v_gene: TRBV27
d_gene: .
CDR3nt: TGTGCCAGCAGTTTCGGAGTAGGGGACGAGCAGTACTTC
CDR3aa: CASSFGVGDEQYF

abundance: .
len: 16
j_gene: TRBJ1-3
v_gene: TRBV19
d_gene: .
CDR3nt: TGTGCCAGTAGAGCGGGTGGCAGTCCGTCTGGAAACACCATATATTTT
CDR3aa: CASRAGGSPSGNTIYF

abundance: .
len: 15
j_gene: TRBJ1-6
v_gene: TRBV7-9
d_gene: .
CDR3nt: TGTGCCAGCAGCGAGGGACACGGGATGAATTCACCCCTCCACTTT
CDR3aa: CASSEGHGMNSPLHF

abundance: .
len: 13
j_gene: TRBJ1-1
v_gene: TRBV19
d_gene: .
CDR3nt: TGTGCCAGTGGACAGCCGGTGAACACTGAAGCTTTCTTT
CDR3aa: CASGQPVNTEAFF

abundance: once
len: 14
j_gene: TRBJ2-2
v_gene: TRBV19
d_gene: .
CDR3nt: TGTGCCACTACCCCGGAGCTAAACACCGGGGAGCTGTTTTTT
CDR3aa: CATTPELNTGELFF

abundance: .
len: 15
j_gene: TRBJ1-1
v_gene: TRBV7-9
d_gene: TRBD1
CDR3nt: TGTGCCAGCAGCTTAATGGTGTTGCGACAGGGTGAAGCTTTCTTT
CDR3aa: CASSLMVLRQGEAFF

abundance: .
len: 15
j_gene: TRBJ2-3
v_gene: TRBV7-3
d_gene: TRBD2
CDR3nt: TGTGCCAGCAGCTTAGTAGCGGGGGCCACAGATACGCAGTATTTT
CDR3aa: CASSLVAGATDTQYF

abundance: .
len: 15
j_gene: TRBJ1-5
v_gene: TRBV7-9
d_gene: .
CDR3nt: TGTGCCAGCAGATCCGGAGGGGCCCCCAATCAGCCCCAGCATTTT
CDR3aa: CASRSGGAPNQPQHF

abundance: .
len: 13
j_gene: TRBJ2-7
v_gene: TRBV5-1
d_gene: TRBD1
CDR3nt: TGCGCCAGCAGCTTGGCCCCAGGGGGCGAGCAGTACTTC
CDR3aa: CASSLAPGGEQYF

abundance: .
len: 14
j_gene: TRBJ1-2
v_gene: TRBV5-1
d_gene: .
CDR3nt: TGCGCCAGCAGCTTGGTTGCTGTTGATCGGGGCTACACCTTC
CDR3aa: CASSLVAVDRGYTF

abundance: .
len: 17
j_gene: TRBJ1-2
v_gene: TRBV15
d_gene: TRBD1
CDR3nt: TGTGCCACCAGCAGAGACTCCGGTACAGGGGGTAATCTAGGCTACACCTTC
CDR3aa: CATSRDSGTGGNLGYTF

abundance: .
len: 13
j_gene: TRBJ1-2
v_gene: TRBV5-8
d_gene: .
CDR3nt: TGTGCCAGCAGCTTGGACGACAGCTATGGCTACACCTTC
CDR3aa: CASSLDDSYGYTF

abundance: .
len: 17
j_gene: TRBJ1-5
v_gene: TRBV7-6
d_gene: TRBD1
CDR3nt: TGTGCCAGCAGCTTAGCTACAGGGGGGGAGAGCAATCAGCCCCAGCATTTT
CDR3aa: CASSLATGGESNQPQHF

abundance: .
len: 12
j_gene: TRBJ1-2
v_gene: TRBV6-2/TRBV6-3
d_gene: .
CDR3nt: TGTGCCAGCAGCGACGATCTGGGCGGCTACACCTTC
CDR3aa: CASSDDLGGYTF

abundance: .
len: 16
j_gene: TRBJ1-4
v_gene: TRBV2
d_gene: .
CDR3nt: TGTGCCAGCGAGGCCCACGTCAGGGTGCAATCTGAAAAACTGTTTTTT
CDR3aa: CASEAHVRVQSEKLFF

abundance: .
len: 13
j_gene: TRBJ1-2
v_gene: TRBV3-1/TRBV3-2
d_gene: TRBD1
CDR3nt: TGTGCCAGCAGTAAGGACAGGCGCCTAGGCTACACCTTC
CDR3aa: CASSKDRRLGYTF

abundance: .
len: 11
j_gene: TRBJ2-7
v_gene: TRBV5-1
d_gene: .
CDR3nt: TGCGCCAGCAGCTTGCGTGACGAGCAGTACTTC
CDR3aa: CASSLRDEQYF

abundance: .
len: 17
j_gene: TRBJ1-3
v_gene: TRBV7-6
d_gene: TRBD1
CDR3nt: TGTGCCAGCAGCTTAGCAACCGCCGGGACAGGCGGAAACACCATATATTTT
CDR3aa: CASSLATAGTGGNTIYF

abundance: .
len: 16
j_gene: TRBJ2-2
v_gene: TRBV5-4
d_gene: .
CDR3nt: TGTGCCAGCAGCTTGGCCCGGGACTTCAACACCGGGGAGCTGTTTTTT
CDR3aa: CASSLARDFNTGELFF

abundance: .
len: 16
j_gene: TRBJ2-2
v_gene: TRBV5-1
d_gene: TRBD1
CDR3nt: TGCGCCAGCAGCCAAGGGACAGGGGGTTACACCGGGGAGCTGTTTTTT
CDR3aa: CASSQGTGGYTGELFF

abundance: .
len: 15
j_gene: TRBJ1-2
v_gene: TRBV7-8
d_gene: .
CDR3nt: TGTGCCAGCAGCCCAGGACTTTACACCTTATATGGCTACACCTTC
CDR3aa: CASSPGLYTLYGYTF

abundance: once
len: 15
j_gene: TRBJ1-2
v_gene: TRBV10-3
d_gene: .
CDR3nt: TGTGCCATCAGTGAGACGAAACAGGGTGGATATGGCTACACCTTC
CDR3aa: CAISETKQGGYGYTF

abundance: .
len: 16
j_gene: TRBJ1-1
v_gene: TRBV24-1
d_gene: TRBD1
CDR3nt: TGTGCCACCAGTGATTCCTCCGGGACAGGGCCCACTGAAGCTTTCTTT
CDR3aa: CATSDSSGTGPTEAFF

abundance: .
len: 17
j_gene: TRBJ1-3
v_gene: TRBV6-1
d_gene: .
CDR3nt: TGTGCCAGCAGTGAATTGGGGCTTCTATCCTCTGGAAACACCATATATTTT
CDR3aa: CASSELGLLSSGNTIYF

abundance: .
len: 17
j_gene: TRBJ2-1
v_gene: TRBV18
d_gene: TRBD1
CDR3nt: TGTGCCAGCTCACCACTAGTTCGGACAGGGAGTAACAATGAGCAGTTCTTC
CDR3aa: CASSPLVRTGSNNEQFF